This T cell receptor (beta chain) was sequenced during a study of blood T cell repertoires in COVID-19. The length of the CDR3 is 15 residues. With 5 bases removed from V and 0 bases from J, the gap between germline ends came to 11 bases. The germline V gene encodes CDR1 SGHAT and CDR2 FQNNGV. Measured with immunoSEQ multiplex PCR; TCRdb has only the in-frame clones, and not every one. The sample yields over 110,000 clones, around 86% seen once. This TCR was recovered from a man between 60 and 75 years old who had recovered from COVID-19. Sequencing was done on a sample of PBMCs or T cells enriched from blood (not recorded which). The chain links TRBV11-2 to TRBJ2-1; a possible D gene is TRBD2 (6 bases). CDR3 nucleotide sequence: TGTGCCAGCAGCCTCACTAGCCGCTCCTACAATGAGCAGTTCTTC. This translates into CASSLTSRSYNEQFF.